The clone carrying this TCR beta chain was observed a handful of times. Here immunoSEQ multiplex PCR was the method, and the copy in TCRdb shows in-frame clones only, minus some. The top ten clones hold roughly 2.6% of a sample with tens of thousands of clones, approximately 83% of them seen once. This entry comes from a study of blood T cell repertoires in COVID-19. Germline lookup yields CDR1 MRHNA and CDR2 SNTAGT. The V end was cut by 2 bases, the J end by 6 bases, with 9 bases between. The CDR3 has 13 residues. The rearrangement joins TRBV6-4 to TRBJ2-3; D is possibly TRBD2 (5 bases). The sequence derives from a woman between 55 and 75 years old with acute or convalescent COVID-19. The sequencing sample was made of peripheral blood. The CDR3: CASSDGERDTQYF. The CDR3 region has the DNA TGTGCCAGCAGTGACGGGGAGCGGGATACGCAGTATTTT.